Following are 10 T cell receptor beta chains from one sample sequenced in a study of molecular identifiers for immune sequencing clone quantification. Each CDR3 protein gets one entry after TCRdb re-called the PCR reads with MiXCR. The sample lists over 550,000 distinct CDR3 sequences, about 25% seen once, with about 0.81% in the top ten. The sequencing input was naive CD8+ T cells from blood, with Jurkat cell RNA spiked in. The subset: FACS-sorted CD8+CD4-CCR7+CD45RA+ naive T cells. These receptors originate from a human donor in good health. Some libraries in this study had Jurkat cell RNA spiked in.

Of note for this clonotype: A much larger clone differs from this one at a single base, so this may be a read error. V is TRBV2 and J is TRBJ1-3; 10 bases align to TRBD1. V trimming: 7 bases; J trimming: 4 bases; junction bases outside the gene matches: 7. The germline CDR1 and CDR2 sequences are SNHLY and FYNNEI. This CDR3 comprises 15 residues. The CDR3 region is CASKGGTGVGNTIYF. The CDR3 DNA follows: TGTGCCAGCAAAGGCGGGACAGGGGTCGGAAACACCATATATTTT.

Here the CDR3 reads CASSQDPSIDAEAFF. The CDR3 nucleotides are TGTGCCAGCAGCCAAGATCCCTCGATCGACGCTGAAGCTTTCTTT. The chain couples TRBV4-2 to TRBJ1-1, with D hard to call. The CDR3 consists of 15 residues. Germline V lookup: CDR1 LGHNA, CDR2 YNFKEQ. V dropped 0 bases and J dropped 6 bases, with 14 bases sitting between them.

With regard to this clonotype: One end of the junction fails to match germline, which may point to a read error. The genes are TRBV6-2 or TRBV6-3 and TRBJ2-3; D is unclear. CDR3 length equals 16 residues. The V gene's germline CDR1 is MNHEY and CDR2 SVGEGT. The CDR3 nucleotides are TGTGCCAGCAGTTACTTTCGGGCAGGTGGCACAGATACGCAGTGTTTT. It codes for CASSYFRAGGTDTQCF.

Regarding this clonotype: A junction end diverges from the germline sequence, so it may reflect a read error. The J gene is TRBJ1-1, the V gene TRBV12-3 or TRBV12-4, with D tentatively TRBD1 (5 bases). The CDR3 totals 16 residues. DNA of the CDR3: TGTGCCAGCGGTTTATCGGACACCCTACCGAACACTGAAGCTTTCTTT. It codes for CASGLSDTLPNTEAFF.

This clonotype has a count of ten or more. V gene TRBV20-1 combines with J gene TRBJ1-1, with D maybe TRBD1 (6 bases). This CDR3 comprises 13 residues. Germline loops: CDR1 DFQATT, CDR2 SNEGSKA (reference sequence). Trimming stripped 0 bases from V and 4 bases from J, with 9 bases between. CDR3 region: CSAREEGGTEAFF. The DNA of the CDR3 is TGCAGTGCTAGAGAGGAAGGGGGCACTGAAGCTTTCTTT.

The chain has TRBV20-1 and TRBJ2-7; no definite D call. The CDR3 has 12 residues. The V gene lost 3 bases and the J gene lost 3 bases, with 9 bases spanning the gap. Germline V lookup: CDR1 DFQATT, CDR2 SNEGSKA (reference sequence). Here the CDR3 DNA reads TGCAGTGCTAGTCCCGTACGCTACGAGCAGTACTTC. Translated: CSASPVRYEQYF.

This clonotype has just a few counts. V is TRBV27 and J is TRBJ1-2; the D gene is possibly TRBD1 (6 bases). V lost 6 bases to trimming and J lost 4 bases, with 15 bases between them. Germline CDR1 MNHEY, CDR2 SMNVEV (reference sequence). The CDR3 has 14 residues. DNA for the CDR3: TGTGCCAGCAGGGACGCAGGGGTACGCTATGGCTACACCTTC. Translating gives CASRDAGVRYGYTF.

This clonotype has just a few counts. This chain links TRBV4-1 with TRBJ1-4, with TRBD1 identical over 7 bases. The CDR3 is 15 residues long. After removal of 0 bases from V and 5 bases from J, the junction contained 3 bases not matched to a gene. The germline V gene encodes CDR1 MGHRA and CDR2 YSYEKL. In nucleotides, the CDR3 is TGCGCCAGCAGCCAAGAGGCAGGGGGGAATGAAAAACTGTTTTTT. Translating gives CASSQEAGGNEKLFF.

There are a few counts of this clonotype. This may stem from a read error, because a much larger clone lies one nucleotide away. The chain joins TRBV29-1 to TRBJ1-5; D not resolved. The germline V gene encodes CDR1 SQVTM and CDR2 ANQGSEA. V was clipped by 6 bases and J by 5 bases, with 17 bases between them. The CDR3 totals 14 residues. The CDR3 nucleotides are TGCAGCGTGTGGGCTCCCGCGGGAGATCAGCCCCAGCATTTT. It translates to CSVWAPAGDQPQHF.

Notes on this clonotype: A much larger clone lies a single base off, so this may be a read error. The J gene is TRBJ2-5, the V gene TRBV6-5, with D hard to call. Germline V gives CDR1 MNHEY, CDR2 SVGAGI. This CDR3 spans 12 amino acids. The CDR3 DNA follows: TGTGCCAGCAGCACCACTCAAGGGACCCAGTACTTC. It is translated as CASSTTQGTQYF.